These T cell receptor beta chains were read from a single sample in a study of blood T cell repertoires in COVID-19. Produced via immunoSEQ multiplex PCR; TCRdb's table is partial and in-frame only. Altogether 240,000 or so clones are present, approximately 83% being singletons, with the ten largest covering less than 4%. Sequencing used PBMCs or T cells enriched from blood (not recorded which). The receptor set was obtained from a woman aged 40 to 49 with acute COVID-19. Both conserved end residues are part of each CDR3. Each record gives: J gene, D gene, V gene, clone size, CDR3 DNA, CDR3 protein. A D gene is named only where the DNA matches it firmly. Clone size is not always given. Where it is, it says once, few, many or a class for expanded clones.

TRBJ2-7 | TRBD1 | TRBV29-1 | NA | TGCAGCGTTGAACGACAGGGGTCCTACGAGCAGTACTTC | CSVERQGSYEQYF
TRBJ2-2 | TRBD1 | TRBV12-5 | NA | TGTGCTAGTGGTAGGACAGGGTTAGGCACCGGGGAGCTGTTTTTT | CASGRTGLGTGELFF
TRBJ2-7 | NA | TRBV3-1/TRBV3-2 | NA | TGTGCCAGCAGTCCCGCCGGGTTCTACGAGCAGTACTTC | CASSPAGFYEQYF
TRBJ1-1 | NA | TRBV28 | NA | TGTGCCAGCAGTTTAACTTCGGAACGGGACACTGAAGCTTTCTTT | CASSLTSERDTEAFF
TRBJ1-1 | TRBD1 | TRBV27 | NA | TGTGCCAGCAAACAGGGGGTGGGGACTGAAGCTTTCTTT | CASKQGVGTEAFF
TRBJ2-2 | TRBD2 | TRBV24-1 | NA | TGTGCCACCAGTGAACCCGGGACTAGCGGGAGTATTTTAGGCGGGGAGCTGTTTTTT | CATSEPGTSGSILGGELFF
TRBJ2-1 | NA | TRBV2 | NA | TGTGCCAGCAGTTCCGCGGGCTCCTACAATGAGCAGTTCTTC | CASSSAGSYNEQFF
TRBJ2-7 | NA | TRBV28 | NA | TGTGCCAGCAGTTTGCACATTAGCGACGAGCAGTACTTC | CASSLHISDEQYF
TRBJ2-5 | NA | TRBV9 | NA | TGTGCCAGCAGCGTAGTTGGGGCAGATCAAGAGACCCAGTACTTC | CASSVVGADQETQYF
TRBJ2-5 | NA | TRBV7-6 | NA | TGTGCCAGCAGCCCCCTTCAGACAGGAAAAGAGACCCAGTACTTC | CASSPLQTGKETQYF
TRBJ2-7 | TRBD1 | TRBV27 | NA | TGTGCCAGCAGTTCGTTGGGACAGGGGGCCTACGAGCAGTACTTC | CASSSLGQGAYEQYF
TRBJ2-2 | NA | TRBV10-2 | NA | TGCGCCAGCAGTCCACTAGCACCGTCGAACACCGGGGAGCTGTTTTTT | CASSPLAPSNTGELFF
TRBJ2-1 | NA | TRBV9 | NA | TGTGCCAGCAGCGTAGGCCCCTGGGGGGGGCGGGAAAATGAGCAGTTCTTC | CASSVGPWGGRENEQFF
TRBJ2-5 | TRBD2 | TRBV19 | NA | TGTGCCAGTAGCTTGGGGGGGGGACTAGGAAACCAAGAGACCCAGTACTTC | CASSLGGGLGNQETQYF
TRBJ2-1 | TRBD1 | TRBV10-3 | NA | TGTGCCATCAGTGACCGGGACAGGGGGCGGAATGAGCAGTTCTTC | CAISDRDRGRNEQFF
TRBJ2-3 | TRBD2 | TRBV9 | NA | TGTGCCAGCAGCGTAGGGGGACTAGCGGGAGACGGGAGGACAGATACGCAGTATTTT | CASSVGGLAGDGRTDTQYF
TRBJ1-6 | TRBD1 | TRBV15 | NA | TGTGCCACCAGCAGAGATCCTCGGGACAGGGGCAATTCACCCCTCCACTTT | CATSRDPRDRGNSPLHF
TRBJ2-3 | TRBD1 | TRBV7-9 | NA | TGTGCCAGCAGCCCGGGACAGGCCGCGGCAGATACGCAGTATTTT | CASSPGQAAADTQYF
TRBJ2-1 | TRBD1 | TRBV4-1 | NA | TGCGCCAGCAGCCCGACAGGGGATGAGCAGTTCTTC | CASSPTGDEQFF
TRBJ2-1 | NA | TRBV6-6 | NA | TGTGCCAGCAGTTACGGGCTTATGAAAGGGCAGTTCTTC | CASSYGLMKGQFF
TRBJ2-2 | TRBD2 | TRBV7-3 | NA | TGTGCCAGCAGCTTATTGGCGGCGGGAGGCACCGGGGAGCTGTTTTTT | CASSLLAAGGTGELFF
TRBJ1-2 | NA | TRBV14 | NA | TGTGCCAGCAGCCAAGGCCCGGACAGCTATGGCTACACCTTC | CASSQGPDSYGYTF
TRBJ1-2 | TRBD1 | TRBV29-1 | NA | TGCAGCGCAGGGGGTGGCTATGGCTACACCTTC | CSAGGGYGYTF
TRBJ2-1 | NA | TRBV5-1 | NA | TGCGCCAGCAGCTTGATCGCGGTGGAGGAGCAGTTCTTC | CASSLIAVEEQFF
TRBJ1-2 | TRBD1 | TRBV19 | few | TGTGCCAGTAGCTCGACAGGGGCGTTAGGCTACACCTTC | CASSSTGALGYTF
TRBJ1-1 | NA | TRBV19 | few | TGTGCCAGTAGTATGTACGGGAACACTGAAGCTTTCTTT | CASSMYGNTEAFF
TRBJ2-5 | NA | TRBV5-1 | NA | TGCGCCAGCAGCTTGGGCGGTAGCGAGACCCAGTACTTC | CASSLGGSETQYF
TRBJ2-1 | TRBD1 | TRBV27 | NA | TGTGCCAGCAGAAGCAGGGGGCCTTCCTACAATGAGCAGTTCTTC | CASRSRGPSYNEQFF
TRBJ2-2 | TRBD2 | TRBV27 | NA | TGTGCCAGCAGTTTGCGGGGGTTTACCGGGGAGCTGTTTTTT | CASSLRGFTGELFF
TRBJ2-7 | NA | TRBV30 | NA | TGTGCCTGGAGTGTATGGGACAACTACGAGCAGTACTTC | CAWSVWDNYEQYF
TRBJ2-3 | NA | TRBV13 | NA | TGTGCCAGCAGCTCCTCGGAGGGGGGACTACGGAGCACAGATACGCAGTATTTT | CASSSSEGGLRSTDTQYF
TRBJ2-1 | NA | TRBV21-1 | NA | TGTGCCAGCAGCAAAGTCAGACAGGTCGGGTTTAGGGATGAGCAGTTCTTC | CASSKVRQVGFRDEQFF
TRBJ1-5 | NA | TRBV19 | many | TGTGCCAGTAGTAGCGACAGTAATCAGCCCCAGCATTTT | CASSSDSNQPQHF
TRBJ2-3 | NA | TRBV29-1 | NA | TGCAGCGTCACAGGGGGGGGCACAGATACGCAGTATTTT | CSVTGGGTDTQYF
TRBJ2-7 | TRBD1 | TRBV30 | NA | TGTGCCTGGACCGACGGACAGGGAAACTACGAGCAGTACTTC | CAWTDGQGNYEQYF
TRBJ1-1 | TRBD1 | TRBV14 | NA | TGTGCCAGCAGCCAAGACCGGGACAGTCCTATGAACACTGAAGCTTTCTTT | CASSQDRDSPMNTEAFF
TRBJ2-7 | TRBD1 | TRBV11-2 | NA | TGTGCCAGCAGTCGACAGGGTCTCTCCTACGAGCAGTACTTC | CASSRQGLSYEQYF
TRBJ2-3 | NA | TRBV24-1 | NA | TGTGCCACCAGTGTACCAGAGGGGGGGACAGATACGCAGTATTTT | CATSVPEGGTDTQYF
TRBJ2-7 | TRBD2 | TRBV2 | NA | TGTGCCAGCAGTGGTCCTGGGACTAGCGGGGCCTACGAGCAGTACTTC | CASSGPGTSGAYEQYF
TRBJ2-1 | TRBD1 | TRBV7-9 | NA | TGTGCCAGCATCGGGACAGGACTCCAAATGGCATCCTACAATGAGCAGTTCTTC | CASIGTGLQMASYNEQFF
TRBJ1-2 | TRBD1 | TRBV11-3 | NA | TGTGCCAGCAGCTCCAGGGGACAGGGGGCAAACTATGGCTACACCTTC | CASSSRGQGANYGYTF
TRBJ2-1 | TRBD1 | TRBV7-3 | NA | TGTGCCAGCAGCTTCGGGACAGGGACGGGTGAGCAGTTCTTC | CASSFGTGTGEQFF
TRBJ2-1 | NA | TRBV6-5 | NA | TGTGCCAGCAGACTTGGTGCCTACAATGAGCAGTTCTTC | CASRLGAYNEQFF
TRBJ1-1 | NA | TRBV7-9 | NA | TGTGCCAGCAGCCTGGGGGGGCCTACCTTGGCTCGCACTGAAGCTTTCTTT | CASSLGGPTLARTEAFF
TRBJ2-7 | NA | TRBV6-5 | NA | TGTGCCAGCAGCCTTGGGCGGGATTACGAGCAGTACTTC | CASSLGRDYEQYF
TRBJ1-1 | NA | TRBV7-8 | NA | TGTGCCAGCAGCTTAAGCGGGACTGAAGCTTTCTTT | CASSLSGTEAFF